Below, 16 T cell receptor beta chains from the same sample are listed, as sequenced in a study of cytomegalovirus exposure and HLA in healthy donors (dated by TCRdb to between 2016 and 2019). The library was generated by the immunoSEQ multiplex PCR assay. The multiplex PCR relied on a mix of 60 forward primers for TCR Vbeta segments and 13 reverse primers for TCR Jbeta segments. TCRdb's version of the immuneACCESS table is confined to in-frame rearrangements and falls short of the full clone set. An unresolved V gene accounts for under half of the shortfall where checked; the remainder is of unknown origin. The sample table holds some 120,000 clones, of which approximately 68% were seen once. The ten largest clonotypes hold around 1.6% of the sample. Sequencing was performed on PBMCs. These receptors came from a man younger than 45 in good health and CMV-seropositive.

The CDR3 sequence is CASTFPQASSSGANVLTF. The CDR3 DNA is TGTGCCAGCACCTTCCCACAGGCTTCCTCCTCTGGGGCCAACGTCCTGACTTTC. V is TRBV5-4 and J is TRBJ2-6, with D maybe TRBD1 (5 bases). The CDR3 is made up of 18 amino acids. The germline V and J ends were trimmed by 6 bases and 0 bases, with 19 bases remaining between them. Germline CDR1 SGHNT, CDR2 YYREEE (reference sequence).

The rearrangement joins TRBV5-1 to TRBJ2-7; maybe TRBD2 (5 bases). Trimming took 3 bases from V and 2 from J, leaving 12 bases between them. The V gene's germline CDR1 is SGHRS and CDR2 YFSETQ. The CDR3 totals 14 residues. The CDR3 DNA sequence: TGCGCCAGCAGCTCCCTTACTAGTACCTACGAGCAGTACTTC. This sequence encodes CASSSLTSTYEQYF.

J is TRBJ2-7 and V is TRBV7-3; 7 bases align to TRBD1. In germline, CDR1 is SGHTA, CDR2 FQGTGA. CDR3 length: 15 amino acids. V lost 4 bases and J lost 6; bases outside the gene matches: 12. The CDR3 nucleotides are TGTGCCAGCAGCTCGACCAGGGGGAGCAATTCCGAGCAGTACTTC. It is translated as CASSSTRGSNSEQYF.

The V and J genes are TRBV5-6 and TRBJ2-7, with 8 positions matching TRBD2. The CDR3 is made up of 15 amino acids. The V segment lost 4 bases and the J segment 2 bases; nucleotides outside the gene matches: 8. Germline-derived CDR1 and CDR2 are SGHDT and YYEEEE. CDR3 sequence: CASSGLGTRAYEQYF. The DNA for the CDR3 is TGTGCCAGCAGCGGCTTGGGGACTAGGGCCTACGAGCAGTACTTC.

The gene calls are TRBV5-4 and TRBJ1-1; D remains unclear. The CDR3 extends over 12 amino acids. V was shortened by 1 base and J by 3 bases, with 4 bases between the two germline ends. Germline V gene lookup returns CDR1 SGHNT and CDR2 YYREEE (reference sequence). CDR3 sequence: CASSLWHTEAFF. CDR3 DNA sequence: TGTGCCAGCAGCTTGTGGCACACTGAAGCTTTCTTT.

V usage is TRBV2 and J usage is TRBJ2-7, with 9 bases aligning to TRBD2. CDR1 is SNHLY and CDR2 is FYNNEI in the germline V gene. Trimming cost V 8 bases and J 6 bases; bases outside gene matches: 11. CDR3 length: 14 amino acids. CDR3 amino acids: CASVPLAGSGEQYF. DNA for the CDR3: TGTGCCAGCGTCCCACTAGCGGGTTCGGGCGAGCAGTACTTC.

The V gene is TRBV28, the J gene TRBJ1-2; the D is unclear. V was pared by 6 bases and J by 4 bases, with 9 bases between. This CDR3 is built from 12 residues. Germline assignment: CDR1 MDHEN and CDR2 SYDVKM. CDR3 amino acids: CASRPGGYGYTF. The CDR3 DNA sequence: TGTGCCAGCAGACCCGGTGGCTATGGCTACACCTTC.

The V gene is TRBV7-6, the J gene TRBJ2-7; 7 nucleotides align to TRBD2. J was trimmed by 7 bases and V by 1 base; bases with no gene match: 13. Germline V gene sequence: CDR1 SGHVS, CDR2 FNYEAQ. CDR3 size: 16 residues. CDR3 sequence reads: CASSLGEVGRVGEQYF. As DNA, the CDR3 is TGTGCCAGCAGCTTAGGGGAGGTAGGGAGGGTCGGGGAGCAGTACTTC.

There are a few counts of this clone. The rearrangement uses TRBV29-1 and TRBJ2-2; 7 bases agree with TRBD2. Trimming took 4 bases from V and 4 from J; bases not matched to a gene: 6. The germline CDR1 and CDR2 sequences are SQVTM and ANQGSEA. The CDR3 consists of 14 residues. CDR3 in DNA: TGCAGCGTTGGCGGCGGGAGCGGCACCGGGGAGCTGTTTTTT. It specifies CSVGGGSGTGELFF.

The DNA for the CDR3 is TGTGCCAGCAGTTACTCCCCGGTTGTAGTCTCCTACGAGCAGTACTTC. The encoded protein is CASSYSPVVVSYEQYF. V is TRBV6-5 and J is TRBJ2-7; D not certain. Germline V gene data show CDR1 as MNHEY and CDR2 as SVGAGI. This CDR3 is built from 16 residues. The V gene lost 0 bases and the J gene lost 0 bases, with 12 bases spanning the gap.

The rearrangement uses TRBV27 and TRBJ1-5; D gene uncertain. Trimming stripped 8 bases from V and 10 bases from J, with 3 bases between. The germline V gene encodes CDR1 MNHEY and CDR2 SMNVEV (reference sequence). This CDR3 spans 8 amino acids. The CDR3 DNA reads as TGTGCCAGCCCTCCCCAGCATTTT. Protein product: CASPPQHF.

The chain carries TRBV7-9 and TRBJ2-1, with D possibly being TRBD1 (6 bases). Between the trimmed V and J ends, which lost 1 base and 5 bases, there was a span of 9 bases. The CDR3 is 14 residues long. CDR1 and CDR2 (germline): SEHNR, FQNEAQ (reference sequence). The CDR3: CASSLVGQHNEQFF. CDR3 DNA sequence: TGTGCCAGCAGCTTAGTGGGACAACACAATGAGCAGTTCTTC. Variable domain in full (rest from reference TRBV7-9 and TRBJ2-1): DTGVSQNPRHKITKRGQNVTFRCDPISEHNRLYWYRQTLGQGPEFLTYFQNEAQLEKSRLLSDRFSAERPKGSFSTLEIQRTEQGDSAMYLCASSLVGQHNEQFFGPGTRLTVL.

CDR3 in amino acids: CASSVTGNQPQHF. CDR3 nucleotides: TGTGCCAGCAGCGTAACGGGCAATCAGCCCCAGCATTTT. The chain carries TRBV9 and TRBJ1-5; D uncertain. V gave up 1 base and J gave up 2 bases, with 4 bases separating them. The length of the CDR3 is 13 residues. Per germline, CDR1 SGDLS and CDR2 YYNGEE.

The J gene is TRBJ2-5, the V gene TRBV7-8; TRBD2 matches 8 bases. CDR3 length equals 18 residues. Germline lookup yields CDR1 SGHVS and CDR2 FQNEAQ. Trimming removed 7 bases from V and 4 bases from J; junction bases left unmatched: 20. CDR3 in amino acids: CASTPSVAGYLEGETQYF. The CDR3 region has the DNA TGTGCCAGCACCCCGTCGGTAGCGGGGTACCTGGAAGGAGAGACCCAGTACTTC. The entire variable domain, with the rest obtained from reference TRBV7-8 and TRBJ2-5, is as follows: GAGVSQSPRYKVAKRGQDVALRCDPISGHVSLFWYQQALGQGPEFLTYFQNEAQLDKSGLPSDRFFAERPEGSVSTLKIQRTQQEDSAVYLCASTPSVAGYLEGETQYFGPGTRLLVL.

The V call is TRBV5-4, the J call TRBJ2-7, with TRBD2 matching 14 bases. J was trimmed by 4 bases and V by 4 bases; bases with no gene match: 13. Germline CDR1 reads SGHNT; CDR2 reads YYREEE (reference sequence). This CDR3 is built from 18 residues. CDR3 DNA sequence: TGTGCCAGCAGCCGCCTGACTAGCGGGAGGGCCAATGGTTACGAGCAGTACTTC. Protein sequence: CASSRLTSGRANGYEQYF.

This chain joins TRBV27 and TRBJ1-5; 7 positions match TRBD1. Germline V gene data show CDR1 as MNHEY and CDR2 as SMNVEV (reference sequence). CDR3 length equals 14 residues. J lost 10 bases, V lost 3 bases, and 9 bases had no gene match. The CDR3 coding sequence is TGTGCCAGCAGTTTGCGACAGGGACTGGATCCCCAGCATTTT. Its protein is CASSLRQGLDPQHF.